These T cell receptor beta chains were read from a single sample in a study of T cell changes during pregnancy in multiple sclerosis. Assay used: immunoSEQ multiplex PCR; TCRdb lists only in-frame clones, some missing. The data hold 9,500 to 12,000 clones, with 75% to 90% observed a single time. The material was CD8+ T cells from peripheral blood mononuclear cells, obtained after pregnancy. The receptors come from a female donor in good health, enrolled as a control in a pregnancy study. The conserved cysteine and the conserved F or W are not part of the CDR3 here.

j_call v_call cdr3_aa
TRBJ2-7 TRBV29-1 SAGLAGDREQY
TRBJ2-1 TRBV19 ASSMLASSPYNEQF
TRBJ2-1 TRBV13 ASSLGLAGSDEQF
TRBJ2-7 TRBV7-2 ASSPRTSAPRGIYEQY
TRBJ2-1 TRBV28 ASSLGLPTYNEQF
TRBJ2-1 TRBV19 ASSQTSGDFNEQF
TRBJ2-5 TRBV7-9 ASSSNRGRETQY
TRBJ1-1 TRBV7-4 ASSLTGVLEDTEAF
TRBJ2-5 TRBV5-1 ASTLGGTETQY
TRBJ2-1 TRBV7-3 ASSIDLGAYNEQF
TRBJ1-3 TRBV2 ASSWVGGGAGGNTIY
TRBJ2-3 TRBV29-1 SVEWAASSTDTQY
TRBJ1-2 TRBV19 ASSADRVYGYT
TRBJ2-3 TRBV7-3 ASSLSPGGDTQY
TRBJ1-4 TRBV14 ASSQGGQTNEKLF
TRBJ1-2 TRBV29-1 SVAVGTGFNYGYT
TRBJ2-6 TRBV11-3 ASSSSGAGANVLT
TRBJ1-6 TRBV5-1 ASSLFHWYSPLH
TRBJ1-2 TRBV19 ASSAAAGYT
TRBJ2-1 TRBV4-3 ASSQTAEAYNEQF
TRBJ2-7 TRBV27 ASSDLNSSGRADEQY
TRBJ1-6 TRBV9 ASSVGRSSYNSPLH
TRBJ1-1 TRBV4-1 ASSREARVSEAF
TRBJ2-3 TRBV6-4 ASSEGETDTQY
TRBJ2-7 TRBV27 ASSKRGTGIYEQY
TRBJ2-1 TRBV7-8 ASSSSGSRYNEQF
TRBJ1-1 TRBV19 ASSMEGRAEAF
TRBJ2-7 TRBV11-2 ASSLGLWTLGEQY
TRBJ1-1 TRBV2 ASRDRADTEAF
TRBJ2-5 TRBV13 ASKIRVDTDAQY
TRBJ1-1 TRBV6-1 ASSEQRTLNTEAF
TRBJ2-3 TRBV6-4 ASSAEGSGTDTQY
TRBJ1-2 TRBV7-8 ASSWGTGGTGYT
TRBJ2-1 TRBV30 AWSAPGITSSYNEQF
TRBJ1-4 TRBV27 ASSLKGASNEKLF
TRBJ2-5 TRBV11-2 ASSFLIGGQYQETQY
TRBJ2-1 TRBV10-3 AISESTGTGNNEQF
TRBJ2-3 TRBV5-1 ASSFGLAGTDTQY
TRBJ1-1 TRBV2 ASRGTFIGAF
TRBJ2-7 TRBV23-1 ASRADRNCSYEQY
TRBJ2-7 TRBV6-5 ASSYNQDTYEQY
TRBJ2-7 TRBV27 ASSFIGTGRDEQY
TRBJ2-1 TRBV11-2 ASSFPGLAGDEQF
TRBJ2-1 TRBV19 ASSIPSFFAGGRYNEQF
TRBJ2-7 TRBV9 ASSENPDSYSYEQY
TRBJ2-3 TRBV7-9 ASSPRFSTGVLVTQY
TRBJ2-1 TRBV7-8 ASTPSISGTTYNEQF
TRBJ2-7 TRBV6-4 ASGGASGEGPYEQY
TRBJ1-4 TRBV23-1 ASSQSRTGDEKLF
TRBJ2-3 TRBV28 ASSFGFTQY
TRBJ2-1 TRBV28 ASTLPSGRPGHNEQF
TRBJ1-2 TRBV19 ASSIVRDRGVNYGYT
TRBJ1-2 TRBV6-5 ASSYSTGEEAYGYT
TRBJ1-4 TRBV18 ASSPPGGDEKLF
TRBJ2-2 TRBV27 ASSSGLAANTGELF
TRBJ1-2 TRBV15 ATSDRGRENYGYT
TRBJ2-3 TRBV6-1 ASSGHSGGPGDTQY